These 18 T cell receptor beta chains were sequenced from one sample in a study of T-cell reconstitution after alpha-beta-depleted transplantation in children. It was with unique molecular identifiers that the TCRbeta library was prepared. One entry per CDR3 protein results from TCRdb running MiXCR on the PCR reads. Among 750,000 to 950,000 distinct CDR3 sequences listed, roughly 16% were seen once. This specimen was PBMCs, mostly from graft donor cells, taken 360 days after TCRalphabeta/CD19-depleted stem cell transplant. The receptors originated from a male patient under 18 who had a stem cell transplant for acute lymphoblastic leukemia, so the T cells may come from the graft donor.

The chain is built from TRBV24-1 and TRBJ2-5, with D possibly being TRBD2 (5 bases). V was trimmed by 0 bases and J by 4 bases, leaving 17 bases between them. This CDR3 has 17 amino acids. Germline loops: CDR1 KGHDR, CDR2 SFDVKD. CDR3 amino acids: CATSDLGRGKLVETQYF. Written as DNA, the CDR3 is TGTGCCACCAGTGATTTGGGCCGGGGAAAGCTCGTAGAGACCCAGTACTTC.

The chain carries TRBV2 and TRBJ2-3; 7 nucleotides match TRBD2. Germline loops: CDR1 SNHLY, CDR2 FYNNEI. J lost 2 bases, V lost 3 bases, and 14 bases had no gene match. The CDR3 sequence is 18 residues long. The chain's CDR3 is CASSEWRERRDYTDTQYF. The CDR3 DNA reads TGTGCCAGCAGTGAGTGGCGGGAGCGGAGGGATTACACAGATACGCAGTATTTT.

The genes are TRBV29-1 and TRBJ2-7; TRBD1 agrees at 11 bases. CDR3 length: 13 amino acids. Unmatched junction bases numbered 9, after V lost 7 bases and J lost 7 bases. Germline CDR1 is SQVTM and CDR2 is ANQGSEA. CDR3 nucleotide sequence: TGCAGCGCCGGGACAGGGGGGTCTTGGGAGCAGTACTTC. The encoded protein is CSAGTGGSWEQYF.

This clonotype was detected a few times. The CDR3 loop is CASSFGGVGSYNEQFF. The DNA for the CDR3 is TGTGCCAGCAGCTTCGGTGGAGTTGGCTCCTACAATGAGCAGTTCTTC. The chain combines TRBV11-2 with TRBJ2-1; D not certain. The V end was cut by 3 bases, the J end by 0 bases, with 12 bases between. The CDR3 is 16 residues long. Germline V lookup: CDR1 SGHAT, CDR2 FQNNGV.

The CDR3 loop reads CASSLEVGWGRRHEQYF. CDR3 DNA: TGTGCCAGCAGCTTAGAGGTGGGCTGGGGGCGCCGCCACGAGCAGTACTTC. The rearrangement links TRBV11-2 to TRBJ2-7; perhaps TRBD1 as D (6 bases). CDR1 is SGHAT and CDR2 is FQNNGV in the germline V gene. This CDR3 contains 17 residues. The V end lost 0 bases, the J end lost 5 bases, and 20 bases lay between the germline ends.

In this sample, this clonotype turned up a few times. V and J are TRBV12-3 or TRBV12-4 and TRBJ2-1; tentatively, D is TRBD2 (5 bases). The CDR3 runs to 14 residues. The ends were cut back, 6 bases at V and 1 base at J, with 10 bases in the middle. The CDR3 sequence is CASSFGVSYNEQFF. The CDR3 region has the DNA TGTGCCAGCAGCTTCGGGGTTTCCTACAATGAGCAGTTCTTC.

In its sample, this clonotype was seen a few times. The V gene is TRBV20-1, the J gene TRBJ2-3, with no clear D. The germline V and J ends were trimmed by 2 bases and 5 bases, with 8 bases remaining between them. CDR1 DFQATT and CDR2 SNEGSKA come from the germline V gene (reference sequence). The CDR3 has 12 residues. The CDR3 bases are TGCAGTGCTAGATCCGGCAGAGATACGCAGTATTTT. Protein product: CSARSGRDTQYF.

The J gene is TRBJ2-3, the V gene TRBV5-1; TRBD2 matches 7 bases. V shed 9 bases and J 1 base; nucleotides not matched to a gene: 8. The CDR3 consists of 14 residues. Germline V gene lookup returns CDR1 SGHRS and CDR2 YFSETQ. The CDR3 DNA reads TGCGCCACTAGCGGCGGGCAGGGCACAGATACGCAGTATTTT. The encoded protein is CATSGGQGTDTQYF.

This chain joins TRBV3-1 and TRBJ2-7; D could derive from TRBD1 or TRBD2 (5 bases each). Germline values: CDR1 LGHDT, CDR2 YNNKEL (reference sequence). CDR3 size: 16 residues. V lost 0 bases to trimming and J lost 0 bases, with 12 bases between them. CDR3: CASSQDVAGSSYEQYF. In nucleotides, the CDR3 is TGTGCCAGCAGCCAAGATGTGGCAGGGAGCTCCTACGAGCAGTACTTC.

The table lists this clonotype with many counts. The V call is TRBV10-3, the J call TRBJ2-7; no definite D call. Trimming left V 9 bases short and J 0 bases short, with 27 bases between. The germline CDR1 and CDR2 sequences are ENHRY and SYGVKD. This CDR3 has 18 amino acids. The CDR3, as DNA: TGTGCCATAGCCAATTTCTACGGCGACGCCTACAGCTCCTACGAGCAGTACTTC. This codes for CAIANFYGDAYSSYEQYF.

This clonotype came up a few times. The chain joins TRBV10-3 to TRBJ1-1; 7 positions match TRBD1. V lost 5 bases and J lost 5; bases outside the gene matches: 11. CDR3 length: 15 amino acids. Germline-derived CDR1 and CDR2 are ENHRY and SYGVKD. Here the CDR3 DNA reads TGTGCCATCAGTCCGAGGGGGCCGCCCGGAACTGAAGCTTTCTTT. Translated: CAISPRGPPGTEAFF.

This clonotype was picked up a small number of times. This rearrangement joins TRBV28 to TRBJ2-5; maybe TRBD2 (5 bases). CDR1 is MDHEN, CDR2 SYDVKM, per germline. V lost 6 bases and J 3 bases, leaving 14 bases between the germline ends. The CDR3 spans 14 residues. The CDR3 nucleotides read TGTGCCAGCAGCCCCCACGTGGGAGAAGAGACCCAGTACTTC. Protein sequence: CASSPHVGEETQYF.

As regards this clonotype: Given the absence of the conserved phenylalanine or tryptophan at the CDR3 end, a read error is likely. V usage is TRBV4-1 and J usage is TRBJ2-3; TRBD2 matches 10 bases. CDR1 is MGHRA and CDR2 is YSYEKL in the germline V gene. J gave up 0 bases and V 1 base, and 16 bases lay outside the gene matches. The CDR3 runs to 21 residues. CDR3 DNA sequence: TGCGCCAGCAGCCAAGTCGGCGTCAGGAGCGGGAGGGTTTCTAGCACAGATACGCAGTATATT. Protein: CASSQVGVRSGRVSSTDTQYI.

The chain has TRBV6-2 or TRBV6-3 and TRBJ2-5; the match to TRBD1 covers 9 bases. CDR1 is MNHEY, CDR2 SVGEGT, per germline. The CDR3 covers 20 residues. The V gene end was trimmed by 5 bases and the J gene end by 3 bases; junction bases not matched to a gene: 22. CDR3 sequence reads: CASSTPSGTGYGQWEETQYF. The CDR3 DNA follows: TGTGCCAGCAGTACCCCATCAGGGACAGGGTATGGGCAATGGGAAGAGACCCAGTACTTC.

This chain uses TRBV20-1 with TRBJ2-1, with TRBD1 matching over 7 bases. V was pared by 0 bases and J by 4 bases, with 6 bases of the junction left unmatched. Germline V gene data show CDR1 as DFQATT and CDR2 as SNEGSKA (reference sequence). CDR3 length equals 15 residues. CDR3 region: CSARDQRGPYNEQFF. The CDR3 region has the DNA TGCAGTGCTAGAGATCAGAGGGGGCCGTACAATGAGCAGTTCTTC.

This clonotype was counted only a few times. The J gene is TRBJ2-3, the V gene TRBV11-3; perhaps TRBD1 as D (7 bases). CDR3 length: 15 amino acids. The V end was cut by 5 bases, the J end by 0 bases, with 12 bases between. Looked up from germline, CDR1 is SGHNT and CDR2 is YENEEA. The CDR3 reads CASSTQGTSTDTQYF. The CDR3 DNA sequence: TGTGCCAGCAGCACACAGGGGACTAGCACAGATACGCAGTATTTT. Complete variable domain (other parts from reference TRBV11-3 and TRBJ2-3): EAGVVQSPRYKIIEKKQPVAFWCNPISGHNTLYWYLQNLGQGPELLIRYENEEAVDDSQLPKDRFSAERLKGVDSTLKIQPAELGDSAVYLCASSTQGTSTDTQYFGPGTRLTVL.

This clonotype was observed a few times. The CDR3 DNA follows: TGTGCCAGCAGTTTGTCATGGGGGAAGGGTCAGCCCCAGCATTTT. It encodes CASSLSWGKGQPQHF. The rearrangement joins TRBV12-3 or TRBV12-4 to TRBJ1-5, with TRBD1 as a possible D gene (5 bases). This CDR3 is built from 15 residues. Between the trimmed V and J ends, which lost 3 bases and 6 bases, there was a span of 15 bases.

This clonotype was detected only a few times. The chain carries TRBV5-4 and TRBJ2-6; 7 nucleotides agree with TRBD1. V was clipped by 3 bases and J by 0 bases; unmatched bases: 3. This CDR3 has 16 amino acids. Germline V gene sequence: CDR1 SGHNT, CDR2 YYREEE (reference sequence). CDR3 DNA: TGTGCCAGCAGCTCGGACAGGACCTCTGGGGCCAACGTCCTGACTTTC. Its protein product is CASSSDRTSGANVLTF. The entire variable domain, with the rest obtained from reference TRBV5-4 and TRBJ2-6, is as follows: ETGVTQSPTHLIKTRGQQVTLRCSSQSGHNTVSWYQQALGQGPQFIFQYYREEENGRGNFPPRFSGLQFPNYSSELNVNALELDDSALYLCASSSDRTSGANVLTFGAGSRLTVL.